Shown below are 4 T cell receptor beta chains from a single sample sequenced in a study of blood T cell repertoires in COVID-19. Clones were sequenced by immunoSEQ multiplex PCR, and TCRdb holds only the in-frame ones, with some missing. This table holds around 70,000 clones, around 80% found once. Specimen: peripheral blood. The origin of the receptors is a human donor in a cohort sampled during active COVID-19.

The rearrangement joins TRBV11-2 to TRBJ2-7, with TRBD2 matching 9 bases. Per germline, CDR1 SGHAT and CDR2 FQNNGV. The CDR3 is made up of 18 amino acids. V lost 0 bases, J lost 0 bases, and 9 bases stayed unmatched. CDR3 nucleotide sequence: TGTGCCAGCAGCTTAGATCTATGGCGGGGGGGCAGCTCCTACGAGCAGTACTTC. This codes for CASSLDLWRGGSSYEQYF.

The rearrangement joins TRBV2 to TRBJ2-7; TRBD1 matches 9 bases. V lost 6 bases, J lost 4 bases, and 10 bases stayed unmatched. Per germline, CDR1 SNHLY and CDR2 FYNNEI. The length of the CDR3 is 15 residues. The CDR3 sequence: CASRKGGDRVYEQYF. CDR3 sequence (DNA): TGTGCCAGCAGGAAGGGGGGGGACAGGGTATACGAGCAGTACTTC. The full variable domain, rest sourced from reference TRBV2 and TRBJ2-7, is EPEVTQTPSHQVTQMGQEVILRCVPISNHLYFYWYRQILGQKVEFLVSFYNNEISEKSEIFDDQFSVERPDGSNFTLKIRSTKLEDSAMYFCASRKGGDRVYEQYFGPGTRLTVT.

The chain combines TRBV3-1 (or the pseudogene TRBV3-2) with TRBJ1-6; unclear D gene. Germline V gene lookup returns CDR1 LGHDT and CDR2 YNNKEL (reference sequence). This CDR3 spans 15 amino acids. Trimming cost V 1 base and J 4 bases, with 8 bases left between them. The CDR3 spells CASSQGAGYNSPLHF. CDR3 DNA: TGTGCCAGCAGCCAAGGGGCAGGATATAATTCACCCCTCCACTTT.

This clone was counted a few times. V usage is TRBV30 and J usage is TRBJ1-5; D call uncertain. The CDR3 contains 14 residues. V was shortened by 1 base and J by 0 bases, with 7 bases between the two germline ends. Germline V gene data show CDR1 as GTSNPN and CDR2 as SVGIG (reference sequence). CDR3 in amino acids: CAWSGGYSNQPQHF. CDR3 in DNA: TGTGCCTGGAGTGGAGGGTATAGCAATCAGCCCCAGCATTTT.